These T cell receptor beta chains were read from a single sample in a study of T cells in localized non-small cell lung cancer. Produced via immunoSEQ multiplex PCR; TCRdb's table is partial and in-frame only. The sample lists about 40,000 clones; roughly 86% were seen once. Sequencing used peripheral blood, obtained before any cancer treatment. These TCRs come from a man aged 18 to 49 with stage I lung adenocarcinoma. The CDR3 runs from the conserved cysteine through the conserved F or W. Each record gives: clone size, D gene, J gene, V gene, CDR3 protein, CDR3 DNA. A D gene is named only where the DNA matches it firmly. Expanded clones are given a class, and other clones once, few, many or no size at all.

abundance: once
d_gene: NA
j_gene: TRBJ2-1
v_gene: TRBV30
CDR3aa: CASTTGLSSYNEQFF
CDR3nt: TGTGCCTCCACAACAGGTTTAAGCTCCTACAATGAGCAGTTCTTC

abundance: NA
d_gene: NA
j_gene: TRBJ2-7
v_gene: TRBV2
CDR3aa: CASSDHGFYEQYF
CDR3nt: TGTGCCAGCAGTGACCATGGTTTCTACGAGCAGTACTTC

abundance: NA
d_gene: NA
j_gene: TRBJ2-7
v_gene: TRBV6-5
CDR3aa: CASSYSEESSYEQYF
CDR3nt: TGTGCCAGCAGTTACAGTGAGGAGAGCTCCTACGAGCAGTACTTC

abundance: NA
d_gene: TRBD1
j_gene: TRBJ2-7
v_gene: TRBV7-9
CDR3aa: CASSSWTGDYEQYF
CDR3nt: TGTGCCAGCAGCTCCTGGACAGGGGACTACGAGCAGTACTTC

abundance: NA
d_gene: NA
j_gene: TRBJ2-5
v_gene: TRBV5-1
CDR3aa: CASSSHGQETQYF
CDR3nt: TGCGCCAGCAGCTCCCATGGCCAAGAGACCCAGTACTTC

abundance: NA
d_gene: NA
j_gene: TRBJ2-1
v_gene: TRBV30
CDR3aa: CAWTVREVGGGAFF
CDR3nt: NA

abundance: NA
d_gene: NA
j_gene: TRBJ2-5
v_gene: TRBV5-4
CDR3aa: CASSLKGSARETQYF
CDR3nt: TGTGCCAGCAGCTTGAAGGGTAGCGCTCGGGAGACCCAGTACTTC

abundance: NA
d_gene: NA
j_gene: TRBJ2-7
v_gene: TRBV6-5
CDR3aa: CASSYSGRDYEQYF
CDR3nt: TGTGCCAGCAGTTACTCGGGACGGGACTACGAGCAGTACTTC

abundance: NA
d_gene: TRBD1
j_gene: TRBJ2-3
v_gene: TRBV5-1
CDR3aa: CASRTGGAADTQYF
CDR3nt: TGCGCCAGCAGGACAGGGGGCGCCGCAGATACGCAGTATTTT

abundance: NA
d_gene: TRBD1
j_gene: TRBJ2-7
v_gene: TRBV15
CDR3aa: CATSTNPGTGWDEQYF
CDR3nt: TGTGCCACCAGCACCAATCCCGGGACAGGATGGGACGAGCAGTACTTC

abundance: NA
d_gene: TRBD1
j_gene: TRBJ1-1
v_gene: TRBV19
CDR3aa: CASRTGPNTEAFF
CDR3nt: TGTGCCAGTAGGACAGGGCCGAACACTGAAGCTTTCTTT

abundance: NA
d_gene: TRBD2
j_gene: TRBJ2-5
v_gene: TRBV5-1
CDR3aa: CASSPGASGLETQYF
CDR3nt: TGCGCCAGCAGCCCAGGGGCTAGCGGGTTAGAGACCCAGTACTTC

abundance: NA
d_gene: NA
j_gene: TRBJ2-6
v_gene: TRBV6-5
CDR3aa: CASWGSGANVLTF
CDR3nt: TGTGCCAGCTGGGGCTCTGGGGCCAACGTCCTGACTTTC

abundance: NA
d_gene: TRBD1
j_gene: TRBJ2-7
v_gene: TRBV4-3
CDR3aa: CASSEALTGGAGHEQYF
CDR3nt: TGCGCCAGCAGCGAAGCCCTGACAGGGGGCGCGGGACACGAGCAGTACTTC

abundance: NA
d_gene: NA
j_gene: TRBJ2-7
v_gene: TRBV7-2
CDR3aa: CASSFVGSPYEQYF
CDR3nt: TGTGCCAGCAGTTTCGTCGGATCCCCCTACGAGCAGTACTTC

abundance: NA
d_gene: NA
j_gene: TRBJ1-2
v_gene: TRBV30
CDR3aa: CAWSGRTAVGYGYTF
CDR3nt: TGTGCCTGGAGTGGAAGGACAGCGGTGGGCTATGGCTACACCTTC

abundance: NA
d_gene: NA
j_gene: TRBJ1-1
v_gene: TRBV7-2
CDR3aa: CASSPMGGRSTEAFF
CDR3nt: TGTGCCAGCAGCCCTATGGGGGGAAGGAGCACTGAAGCTTTCTTT

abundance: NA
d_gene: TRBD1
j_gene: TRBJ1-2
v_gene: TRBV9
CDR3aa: CASSARTGGGYTF
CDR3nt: TGTGCCAGCAGCGCCCGGACAGGGGGCGGCTACACCTTC

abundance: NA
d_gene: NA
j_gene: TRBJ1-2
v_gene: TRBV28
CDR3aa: CASSFGGQTYGYTF
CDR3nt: TGTGCCAGCAGTTTTGGAGGACAGACCTATGGCTACACCTTC

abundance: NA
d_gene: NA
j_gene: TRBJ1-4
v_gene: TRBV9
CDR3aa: CASSVTGLLANEKLFF
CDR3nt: TGTGCCAGCAGCGTAACAGGGCTCCTAGCCAATGAAAAACTGTTTTTT

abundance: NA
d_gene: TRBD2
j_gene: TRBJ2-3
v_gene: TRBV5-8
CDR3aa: CASSSRGGGASDTQYF
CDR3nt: TGTGCCAGCAGCTCGCGGGGCGGGGGGGCCAGCGATACGCAGTATTTT

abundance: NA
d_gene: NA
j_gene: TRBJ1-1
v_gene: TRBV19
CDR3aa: CASSFLSEAFF
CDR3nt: TGTGCCAGTAGTTTTCTCTCAGAAGCTTTCTTT

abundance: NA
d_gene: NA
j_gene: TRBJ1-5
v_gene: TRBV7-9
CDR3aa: CASSAQSGEPQHF
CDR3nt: TGTGCCAGCAGCGCGCAGTCGGGGGAGCCCCAGCATTTT

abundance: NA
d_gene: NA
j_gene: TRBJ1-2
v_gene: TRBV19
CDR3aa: CASSTDSFGTDFYGYTF
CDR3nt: TGTGCCAGTAGTACTGACAGCTTCGGGACTGACTTCTATGGCTACACCTTC

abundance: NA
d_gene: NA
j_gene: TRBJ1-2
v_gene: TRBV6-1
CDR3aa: CASGSPGRGYTF
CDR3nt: TGTGCCAGCGGATCCCCAGGGCGAGGCTACACCTTC

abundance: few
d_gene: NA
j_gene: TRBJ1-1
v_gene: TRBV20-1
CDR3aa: CSALVNTEAFF
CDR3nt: TGCAGTGCTCTGGTGAACACTGAAGCTTTCTTT

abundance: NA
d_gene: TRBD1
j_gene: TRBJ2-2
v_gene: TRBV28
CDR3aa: CASRPQGAGELFF
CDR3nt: TGTGCCAGCAGGCCTCAGGGGGCCGGGGAGCTGTTTTTT

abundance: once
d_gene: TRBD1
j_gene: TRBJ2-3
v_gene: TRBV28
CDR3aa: CATQGTIMDTQYF
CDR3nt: TGTGCCACACAGGGGACGATCATGGATACGCAGTATTTT

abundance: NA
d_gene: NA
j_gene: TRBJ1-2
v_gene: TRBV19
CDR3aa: CASSPDRFYGYTF
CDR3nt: TGTGCCAGTAGTCCCGACAGGTTCTATGGCTACACCTTC

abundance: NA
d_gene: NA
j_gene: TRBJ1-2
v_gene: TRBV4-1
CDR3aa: CASSQEATAPYGYTF
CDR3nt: TGCGCCAGCAGCCAAGAAGCAACAGCGCCCTATGGCTACACCTTC

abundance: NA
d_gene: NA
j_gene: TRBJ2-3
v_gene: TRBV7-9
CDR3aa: CASSYPPREISTDTQYF
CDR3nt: TGTGCCAGCAGCTACCCGCCGAGGGAAATTAGCACAGATACGCAGTATTTT

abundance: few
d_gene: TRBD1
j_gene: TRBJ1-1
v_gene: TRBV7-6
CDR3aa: CASSLGGTGWELDTEAFF
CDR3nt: TGTGCCAGCAGCTTAGGCGGGACAGGGTGGGAATTAGACACTGAAGCTTTCTTT

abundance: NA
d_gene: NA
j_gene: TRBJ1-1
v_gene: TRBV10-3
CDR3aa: CARSTDPNTEAFF
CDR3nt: TGTGCCAGATCGACAGATCCGAACACTGAAGCTTTCTTT

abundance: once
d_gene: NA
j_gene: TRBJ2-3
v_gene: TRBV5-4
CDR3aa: CASSPTSGGTDTQYF
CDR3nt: TGTGCCAGCAGCCCCACGTCGGGGGGCACAGATACGCAGTATTTT

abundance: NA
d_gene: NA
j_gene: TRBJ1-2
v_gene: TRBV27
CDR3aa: CASSPMGFTGYTF
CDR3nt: TGTGCCAGTTCTCCTATGGGATTTACCGGCTACACCTTC

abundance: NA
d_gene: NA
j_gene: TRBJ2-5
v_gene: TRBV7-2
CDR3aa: CASSLGSGSETQYF
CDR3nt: TGTGCCAGCAGCTTAGGATCAGGGTCCGAGACCCAGTACTTC

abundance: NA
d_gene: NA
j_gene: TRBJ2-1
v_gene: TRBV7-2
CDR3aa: CASSRGGAGRYNEQFF
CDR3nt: TGTGCCAGCAGCCGAGGGGGAGCAGGGAGGTACAATGAGCAGTTCTTC

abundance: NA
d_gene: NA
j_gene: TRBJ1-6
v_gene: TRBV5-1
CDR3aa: CASSLQESPSPLHF
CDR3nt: TGCGCCAGCAGCTTGCAAGAATCTCCTTCACCCCTCCACTTT

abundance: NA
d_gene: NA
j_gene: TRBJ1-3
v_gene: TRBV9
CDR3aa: CASSAPDAGNTIYF
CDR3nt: TGTGCCAGCAGCGCCCCGGATGCTGGAAACACCATATATTTT

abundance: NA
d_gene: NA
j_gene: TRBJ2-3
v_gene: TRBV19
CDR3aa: CASSTDRDLVTDTQYF
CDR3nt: TGTGCCAGTAGTACCGACCGGGACCTAGTTACAGATACGCAGTATTTT

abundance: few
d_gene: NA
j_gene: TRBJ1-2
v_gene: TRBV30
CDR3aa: CAWSVLSRGAGGYTF
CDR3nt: TGTGCCTGGAGTGTACTCTCCAGGGGAGCGGGTGGCTACACCTTC

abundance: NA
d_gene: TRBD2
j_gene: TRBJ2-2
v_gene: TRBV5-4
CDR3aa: CASSAMGGGIGELFF
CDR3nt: TGTGCCAGCAGCGCTATGGGCGGGGGAATCGGGGAGCTGTTTTTT